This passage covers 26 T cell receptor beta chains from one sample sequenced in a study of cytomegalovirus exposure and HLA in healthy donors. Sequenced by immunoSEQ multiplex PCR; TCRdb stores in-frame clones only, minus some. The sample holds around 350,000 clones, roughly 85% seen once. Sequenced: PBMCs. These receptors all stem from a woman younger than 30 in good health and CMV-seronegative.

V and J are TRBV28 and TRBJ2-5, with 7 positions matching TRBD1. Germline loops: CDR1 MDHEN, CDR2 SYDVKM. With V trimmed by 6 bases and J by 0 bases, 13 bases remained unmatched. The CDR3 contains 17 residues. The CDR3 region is CASRTPGTEEYQETQYF. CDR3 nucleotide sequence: TGTGCCAGCAGAACGCCAGGGACAGAAGAGTACCAAGAGACCCAGTACTTC.

The CDR3 here is CASVFRDRVNEKLFF. CDR3 nucleotides: TGTGCCAGCGTCTTCCGGGACAGGGTTAATGAAAAACTGTTTTTT. This chain connects TRBV6-1 to TRBJ1-4, with TRBD1 matching 9 bases. CDR3 length equals 15 residues. CDR1 MNHNS and CDR2 SASEGT come from the germline V gene. Losses at the gene ends were 8 bases for V and 4 bases for J; bases not matched to a gene: 8.

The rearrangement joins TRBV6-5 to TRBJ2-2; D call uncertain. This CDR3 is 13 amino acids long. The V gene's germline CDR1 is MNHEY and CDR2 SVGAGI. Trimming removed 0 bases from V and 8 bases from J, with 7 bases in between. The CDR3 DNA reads TGTGCCAGCAGTTACTCGTACGGGGGGGAGCTGTTTTTT. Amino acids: CASSYSYGGELFF.

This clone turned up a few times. The CDR3 loop reads CASSSTGGYGYTF. As DNA, the CDR3 is TGTGCCAGCAGTTCGACAGGGGGATATGGCTACACCTTC. The chain uses TRBV27 and TRBJ1-2, with TRBD1 matching over 9 bases. This CDR3 is built from 13 residues. Looked up from germline, CDR1 is MNHEY and CDR2 is SMNVEV (reference sequence). The trim removed 4 bases at V and 5 bases at J, leaving 2 bases unmatched.

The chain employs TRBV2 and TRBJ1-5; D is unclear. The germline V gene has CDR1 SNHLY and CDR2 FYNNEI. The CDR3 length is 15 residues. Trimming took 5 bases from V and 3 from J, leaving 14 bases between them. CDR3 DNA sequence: TGTGCCAGCAGTCGCTTTAGAGAAGACAATCAGCCCCAGCATTTT. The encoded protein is CASSRFREDNQPQHF.

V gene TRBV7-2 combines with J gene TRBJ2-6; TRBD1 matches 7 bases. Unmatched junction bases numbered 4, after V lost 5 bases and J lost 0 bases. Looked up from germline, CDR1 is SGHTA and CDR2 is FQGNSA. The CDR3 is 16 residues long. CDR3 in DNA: TGTGCCAGCAGCCGGGACAGCCACTCTGGGGCCAACGTCCTGACTTTC. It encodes CASSRDSHSGANVLTF. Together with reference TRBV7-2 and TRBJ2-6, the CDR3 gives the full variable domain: GAGVSQSPSNKVTEKGKDVELRCDPISGHTALYWYRQSLGQGLEFLIYFQGNSAPDKSGLPSDRFSAERTGGSVSTLTIQRTQQEDSAVYLCASSRDSHSGANVLTFGAGSRLTVL.

CDR3 loop: CASGTGDSGNTIYF. The CDR3 DNA is TGTGCCAGCGGAACAGGTGACTCTGGAAACACCATATATTTT. V is TRBV6-5 and J is TRBJ1-3, with a possible D match to TRBD1 (5 bases). CDR3 length: 14 amino acids. Germline V gene sequence: CDR1 MNHEY, CDR2 SVGAGI. The ends were cut back, 8 bases at V and 0 bases at J, with 11 bases in the middle.

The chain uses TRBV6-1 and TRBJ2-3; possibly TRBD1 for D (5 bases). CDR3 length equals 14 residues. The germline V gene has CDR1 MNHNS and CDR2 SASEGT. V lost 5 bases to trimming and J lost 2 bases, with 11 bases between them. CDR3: CASSLTENTDTQYF. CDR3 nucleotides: TGTGCCAGCAGTCTGACAGAGAACACAGATACGCAGTATTTT.

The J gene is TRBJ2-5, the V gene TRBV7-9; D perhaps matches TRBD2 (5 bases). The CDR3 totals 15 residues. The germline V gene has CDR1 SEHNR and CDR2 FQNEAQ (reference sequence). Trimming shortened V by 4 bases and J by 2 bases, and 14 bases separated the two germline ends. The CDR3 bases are TGTGCCAGCAGCTCGGCCCGAGGGCCGCAAGAGACCCAGTACTTC. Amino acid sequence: CASSSARGPQETQYF.

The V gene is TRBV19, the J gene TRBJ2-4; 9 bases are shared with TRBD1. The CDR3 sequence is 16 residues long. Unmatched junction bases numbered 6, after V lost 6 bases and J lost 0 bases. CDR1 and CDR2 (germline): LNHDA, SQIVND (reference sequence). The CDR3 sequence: CASRDRGPEAKNIQYF. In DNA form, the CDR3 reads TGTGCCAGTAGGGACAGGGGCCCGGAAGCCAAAAACATTCAGTACTTC. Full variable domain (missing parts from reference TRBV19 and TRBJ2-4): DGGITQSPKYLFRKEGQNVTLSCEQNLNHDAMYWYRQDPGQGLRLIYYSQIVNDFQKGDIAEGYSVSREKKESFPLTVTSAQKNPTAFYLCASRDRGPEAKNIQYFGAGTRLSVL.

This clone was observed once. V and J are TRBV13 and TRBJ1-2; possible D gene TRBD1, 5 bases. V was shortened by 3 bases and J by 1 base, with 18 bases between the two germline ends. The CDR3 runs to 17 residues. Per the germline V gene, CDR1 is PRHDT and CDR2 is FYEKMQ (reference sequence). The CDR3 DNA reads TGTGCCAGCAGCTTCAGTATGGAGGGGATGGATAACTATGGCTACACCTTC. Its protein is CASSFSMEGMDNYGYTF.

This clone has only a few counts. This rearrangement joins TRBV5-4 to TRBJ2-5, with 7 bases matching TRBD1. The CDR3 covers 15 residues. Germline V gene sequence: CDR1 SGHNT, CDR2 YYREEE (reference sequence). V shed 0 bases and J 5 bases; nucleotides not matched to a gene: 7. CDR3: CASSLDRGGGETQYF. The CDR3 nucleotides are TGTGCCAGCAGCTTGGACAGGGGTGGAGGCGAGACCCAGTACTTC.

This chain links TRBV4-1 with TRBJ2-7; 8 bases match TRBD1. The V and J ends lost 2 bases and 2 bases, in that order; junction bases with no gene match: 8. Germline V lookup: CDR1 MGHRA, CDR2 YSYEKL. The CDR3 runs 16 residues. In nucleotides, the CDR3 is TGCGCCAGCAGCCAACTGTTCCTACAGGGGGCCTACGAGCAGTACTTC. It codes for CASSQLFLQGAYEQYF.

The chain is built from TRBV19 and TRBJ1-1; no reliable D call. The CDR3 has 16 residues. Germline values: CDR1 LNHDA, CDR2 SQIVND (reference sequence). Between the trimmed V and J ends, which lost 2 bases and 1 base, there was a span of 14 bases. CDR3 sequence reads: CASSIPGFSQNTEAFF. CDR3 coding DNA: TGTGCCAGTAGTATACCGGGTTTCAGCCAGAACACTGAAGCTTTCTTT.

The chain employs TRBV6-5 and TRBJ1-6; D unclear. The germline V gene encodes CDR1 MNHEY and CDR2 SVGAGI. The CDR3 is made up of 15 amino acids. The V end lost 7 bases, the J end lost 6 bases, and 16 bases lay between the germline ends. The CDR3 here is CASIGVSLLNSPLHF. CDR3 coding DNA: TGTGCCAGCATCGGGGTCAGCTTGCTTAATTCACCCCTCCACTTT.

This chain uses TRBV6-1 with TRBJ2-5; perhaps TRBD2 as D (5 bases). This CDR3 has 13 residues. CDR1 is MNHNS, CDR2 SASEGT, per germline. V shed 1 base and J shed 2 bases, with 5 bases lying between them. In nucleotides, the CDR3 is TGTGCCAGCAGTGAAGGCGGGCAAGAGACCCAGTACTTC. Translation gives CASSEGGQETQYF.

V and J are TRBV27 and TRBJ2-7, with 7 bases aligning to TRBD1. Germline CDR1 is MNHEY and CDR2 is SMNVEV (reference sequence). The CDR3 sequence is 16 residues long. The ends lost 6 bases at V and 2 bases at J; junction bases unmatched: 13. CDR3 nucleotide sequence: TGTGCCAGCAGCGCCCTCGGGACAGTTATCACCTACGAGCAGTACTTC. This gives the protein CASSALGTVITYEQYF.

Here the CDR3 DNA reads TGTGCCAGCAGCTGGGGGCCCTCCGTTCGACAAGAGACCCAGTACTTC. Protein sequence: CASSWGPSVRQETQYF. The V call is TRBV5-6, the J call TRBJ2-5, with a possible D match to TRBD1 (6 bases). The V gene's germline CDR1 is SGHDT and CDR2 YYEEEE. The CDR3 loop spans 16 amino acids. Trimming removed 3 bases at V and 2 bases at J, with 17 bases between. Full variable domain (outside the CDR3, taken from reference TRBV5-6 and TRBJ2-5): DAGVTQSPTHLIKTRGQQVTLRCSPKSGHDTVSWYQQALGQGPQFIFQYYEEEERQRGNFPDRFSGHQFPNYSSELNVNALLLGDSALYLCASSWGPSVRQETQYFGPGTRLLVL.

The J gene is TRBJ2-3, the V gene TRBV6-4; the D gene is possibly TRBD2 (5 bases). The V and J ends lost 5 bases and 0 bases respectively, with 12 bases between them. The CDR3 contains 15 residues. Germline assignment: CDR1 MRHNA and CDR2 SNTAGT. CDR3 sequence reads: CASSTGGGSTDTQYF. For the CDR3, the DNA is TGTGCCAGCAGTACTGGTGGAGGAAGCACAGATACGCAGTATTTT.

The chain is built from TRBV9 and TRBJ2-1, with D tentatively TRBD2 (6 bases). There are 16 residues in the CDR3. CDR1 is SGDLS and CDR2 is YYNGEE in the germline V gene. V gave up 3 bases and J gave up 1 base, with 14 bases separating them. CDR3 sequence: CASSASSGGSYNEQFF. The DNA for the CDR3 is TGTGCCAGCAGCGCCAGCTCTGGGGGGTCCTACAATGAGCAGTTCTTC.

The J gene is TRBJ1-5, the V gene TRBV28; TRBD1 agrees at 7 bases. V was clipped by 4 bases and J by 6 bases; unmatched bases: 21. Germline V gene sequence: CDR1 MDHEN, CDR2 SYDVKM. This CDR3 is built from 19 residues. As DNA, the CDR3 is TGTGCCAGCAGTTCCCATCCATATCCCCGACAGGGAAGGGGTCAGCCCCAGCATTTT. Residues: CASSSHPYPRQGRGQPQHF. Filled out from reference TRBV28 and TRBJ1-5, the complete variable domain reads DVKVTQSSRYLVKRTGEKVFLECVQDMDHENMFWYRQDPGLGLRLIYFSYDVKMKEKGDIPEGYSVSREKKERFSLILESASTNQTSMYLCASSSHPYPRQGRGQPQHFGDGTRLSIL.

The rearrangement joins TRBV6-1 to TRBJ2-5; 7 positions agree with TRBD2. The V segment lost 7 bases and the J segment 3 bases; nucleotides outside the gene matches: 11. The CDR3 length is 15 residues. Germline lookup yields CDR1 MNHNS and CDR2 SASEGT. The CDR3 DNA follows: TGTGCCAGCACTTTCGCCGGGACTATTAAAGAGACCCAGTACTTC. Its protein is CASTFAGTIKETQYF.

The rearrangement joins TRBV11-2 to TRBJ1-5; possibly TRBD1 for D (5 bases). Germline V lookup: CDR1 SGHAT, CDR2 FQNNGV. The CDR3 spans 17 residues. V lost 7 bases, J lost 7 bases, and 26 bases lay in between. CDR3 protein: CASIRREGRSFDQPQHF. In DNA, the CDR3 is TGTGCCAGCATTAGGAGGGAGGGGAGATCATTTGACCAGCCCCAGCATTTT.

The CDR3 region is CAISAGDRLHEQYF. CDR3 DNA: TGTGCCATCAGTGCGGGGGACAGGCTCCACGAGCAGTACTTC. The rearrangement uses TRBV10-3 and TRBJ2-7; 8 bases align to TRBD1. Germline V CDR1 and CDR2: ENHRY, SYGVKD. CDR3 length equals 14 residues. After removal of 4 bases from V and 5 bases from J, the junction contained 7 bases not matched to a gene.

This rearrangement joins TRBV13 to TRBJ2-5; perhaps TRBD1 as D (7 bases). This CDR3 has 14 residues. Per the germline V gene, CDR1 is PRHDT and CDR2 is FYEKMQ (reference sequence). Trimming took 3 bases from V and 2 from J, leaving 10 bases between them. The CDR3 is CASSLRGQQETQYF. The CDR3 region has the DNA TGTGCCAGCAGCTTGCGGGGACAGCAAGAGACCCAGTACTTC.

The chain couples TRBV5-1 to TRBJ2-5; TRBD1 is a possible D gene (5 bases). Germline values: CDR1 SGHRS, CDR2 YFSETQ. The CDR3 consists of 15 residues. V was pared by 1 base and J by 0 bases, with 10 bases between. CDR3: CASSLPQTDQETQYF. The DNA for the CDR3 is TGCGCCAGCAGCTTGCCCCAGACAGACCAAGAGACCCAGTACTTC.